The sample holds one count of the clone carrying this T cell receptor beta chain. This sample is drawn from a study of shared clonotypes between healthy human individuals. DNA at about 210 ng, about 30,000 T cell genomes, went into sorted-subset replicate PCRs. Generated by immunoSEQ multiplex PCR, the TCRdb table keeps only in-frame clones and is missing some. The table records approximately 2.1 million clones, over 90% of them present only once. Germline CDR1 and CDR2: SGHTA and FQGTGA. The CDR3 runs to 16 residues. The junction had 10 bases not matched to a gene; V was cut back by 0 bases and J by 9 bases.

Sequencing was carried out using naive CD4+ T cells from PBMCs. Subset here: CD45RA+ positively selected. The clonotype originates from a man younger than 35 in good health. Some clones in this sample may be carry-over from other donors' samples. This sequence joins TRBV7-3 and TRBJ1-4; 7 nucleotides agree with TRBD1. The CDR3 sequence: CASSLTSDRDRKKLFF. As DNA, the CDR3 is TGTGCCAGCAGCTTAACGAGTGACAGGGATAGGAAAAAACTGTTTTTT. Together with reference TRBV7-3 and TRBJ1-4, the CDR3 gives the full variable domain: GAGVSQTPSNKVTEKGKYVELRCDPISGHTALYWYRQSLGQGPEFLIYFQGTGAADDSGLPNDRFFAVRPEGSVSTLKIQRTERGDSAVYLCASSLTSDRDRKKLFFGSGTQLSVL.